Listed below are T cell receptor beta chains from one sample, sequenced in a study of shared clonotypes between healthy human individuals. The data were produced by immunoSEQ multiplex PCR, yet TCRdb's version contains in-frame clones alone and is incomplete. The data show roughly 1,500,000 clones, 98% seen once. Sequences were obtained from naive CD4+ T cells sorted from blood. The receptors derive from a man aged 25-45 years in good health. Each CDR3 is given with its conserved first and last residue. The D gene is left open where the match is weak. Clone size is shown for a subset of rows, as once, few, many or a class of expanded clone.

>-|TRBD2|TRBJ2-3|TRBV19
TGTGCCAGTAGTCTAGCGGCGCAGGATACGCAGTATTTT
CASSLAAQDTQYF
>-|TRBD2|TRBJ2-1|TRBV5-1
TGCGCCAGCAGCCCTCCCCGGCTAGCGGGAGGGACCAATGAGCAGTTCTTC
CASSPPRLAGGTNEQFF
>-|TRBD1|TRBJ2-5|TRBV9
TGTGCCAGCAGCCGAGGACAGGGCCGGGCAGAGACCCAGTACTTC
CASSRGQGRAETQYF
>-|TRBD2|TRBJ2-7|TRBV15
TGTGCCACCAGCAGAGATGCCCTAGCGGGAAATGGCGAGCAGTACTTC
CATSRDALAGNGEQYF
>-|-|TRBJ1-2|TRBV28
TGTGCCAGCAGTTTATCGGTGTCCTATGGCTACACCTTC
CASSLSVSYGYTF
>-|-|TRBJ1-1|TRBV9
TGTGCCAGCAGCGTAGCTAAGGCGACTGAAGCTTTCTTT
CASSVAKATEAFF
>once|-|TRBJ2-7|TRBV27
TGTGCCAGCAGTTTACTTCCGGGACGGAGCTCCTACGAGCAGTACTTC
CASSLLPGRSSYEQYF
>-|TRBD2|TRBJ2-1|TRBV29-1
TGCAGCGTTGTATTAGCGGGAGGGCCCCACGATGAGCAGTTCTTC
CSVVLAGGPHDEQFF
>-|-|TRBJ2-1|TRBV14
TGTGCCAGCAGCCAAGATGCTTGGACTCCTACGAGCTCCTACAATGAGCAGTTCTTC
CASSQDAWTPTSSYNEQFF
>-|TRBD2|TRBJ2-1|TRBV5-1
TGCGCCAGCTGGGCCGCCATAGCGGGAGCCTACAATGAGCAGTTCTTC
CASWAAIAGAYNEQFF
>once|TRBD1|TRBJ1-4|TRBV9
TGTGCCAGCAGCGTAGACCTCACAGGGGGCGCGGATGAAAAACTGTTTTTT
CASSVDLTGGADEKLFF
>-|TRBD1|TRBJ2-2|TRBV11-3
TGTGCCAGCAGCCAGGGACAGGGATACACCGGGGAGCTGTTTTTT
CASSQGQGYTGELFF
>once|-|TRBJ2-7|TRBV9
TGTGCCAGCAGCGTAGGAAGGGTTAAGTCTTACGAGCAGTACTTC
CASSVGRVKSYEQYF
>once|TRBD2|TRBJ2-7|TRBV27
TGTGCCAGCAGTTTACTAGCGGGAGGCAAGTCCTACGAGCAGTACTTC
CASSLLAGGKSYEQYF
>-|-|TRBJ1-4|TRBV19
TGTGCCAGTAGTCCAACAGGGCCAACTAATGAAAAACTGTTTTTT
CASSPTGPTNEKLFF
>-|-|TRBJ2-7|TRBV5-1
TGCGCCAGCAGCTTGCCAGGGACGGCGGGAATCTCCTACGAGCAGTACTTC
CASSLPGTAGISYEQYF
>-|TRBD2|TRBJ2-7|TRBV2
TGTGCCAGCAGTTTTAGCGGGAGTGTCTACGAGCAGTACTTC
CASSFSGSVYEQYF
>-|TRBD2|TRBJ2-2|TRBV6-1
TGTGCCAGCAGTGGACTAGCGGGCTTCGCGAACACCGGGGAGCTGTTTTTT
CASSGLAGFANTGELFF
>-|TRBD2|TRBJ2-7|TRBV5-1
TGCGCCAGCAGCTCGGGGACTAGCGGCTACGAGCAGTACTTC
CASSSGTSGYEQYF
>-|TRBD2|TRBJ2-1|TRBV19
TGTGCCAGTACGATCGGGAGGAGGGTCAATGAGCAGTTCTTC
CASTIGRRVNEQFF
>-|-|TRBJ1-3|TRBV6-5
TGTGCCAGCAGCTTAGGGGGTTTCTCTGGAAACACCATATATTTT
CASSLGGFSGNTIYF
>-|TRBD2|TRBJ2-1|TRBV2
TGTGCCAGCAGTGTGGGGCTAGGGGAGGGGCACTCCTACAATGAGCAGTTCTTC
CASSVGLGEGHSYNEQFF
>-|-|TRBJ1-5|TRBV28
TGTGCCAGCAGTTTAGGCCGTAGTAGCAATCAGCCCCAGCATTTT
CASSLGRSSNQPQHF
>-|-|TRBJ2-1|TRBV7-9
TGTGCCAGCAGCTTAGCGGACAATGAGCAGTTCTTC
CASSLADNEQFF
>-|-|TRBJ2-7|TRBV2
TGTGCCAGTACCCAGGCCTACGAGCAGTACTTC
CASTQAYEQYF